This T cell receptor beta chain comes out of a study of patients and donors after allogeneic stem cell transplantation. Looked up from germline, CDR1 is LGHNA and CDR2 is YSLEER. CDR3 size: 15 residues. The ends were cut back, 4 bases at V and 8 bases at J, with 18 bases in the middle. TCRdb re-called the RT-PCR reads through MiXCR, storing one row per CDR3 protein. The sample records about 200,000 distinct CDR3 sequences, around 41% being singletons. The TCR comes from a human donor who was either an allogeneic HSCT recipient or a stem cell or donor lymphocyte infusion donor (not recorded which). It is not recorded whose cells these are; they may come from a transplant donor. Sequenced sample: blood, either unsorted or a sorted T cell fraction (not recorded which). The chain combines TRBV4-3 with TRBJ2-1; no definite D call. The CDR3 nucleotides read TGCGCCAGCAGCCTTGGGCGGAGTCCTTCCGATGAGCAGTTCTTC. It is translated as CASSLGRSPSDEQFF.